In this sample, the clone carrying this T cell receptor (beta chain) turned up a few times. Germline-derived CDR1 and CDR2 are MNHNY and SVGAGI (reference sequence). The trim removed 7 bases at V and 7 bases at J, leaving 6 bases unmatched. The CDR3 extends over 14 amino acids. These data belong to a study of blood T cell repertoires in COVID-19. Across the study: Collection of acute and convalescent COVID-19 samples took place in the United States, Italy and Spain.

Original handling: Researchers report that nucleated cell counts were estimated from reference gene primer amplification. Using immunoSEQ multiplex PCR, the repertoire was profiled, and TCRdb retains in-frame clones only, with some absent. D and trimming were read from the DNA, whereas the V and J calls and clone size are those reported in that table. The data show approximately 70,000 clones, over 70% seen once. The chain couples TRBV6-6 to TRBJ2-2, with 10 bases aligning to TRBD2. The sequencing sample was made of peripheral blood. This receptor was taken from an older man with active or convalescent COVID-19. This CDR3 is CASTLAGVLGELFF. CDR3 nucleotide sequence: TGTGCCAGCACCCTAGCGGGAGTGCTCGGGGAGCTGTTTTTT.